This TCR beta chain was captured in a study of shared clonotypes between healthy human individuals. Notes on this clone: What it binds is unknown.

This CDR3 contains 15 residues. CDR1 and CDR2 from the germline V gene are SGHVS and FQNEAQ. V lost 4 bases to trimming and J lost 8 bases; unmatched junction nucleotides: 6. Assay: immunoSEQ multiplex PCR; the TCRdb copy retains only in-frame clones and omits some. The profile covers about 2 million clones, with about 95% appearing a single time and 1.1% taken by the ten largest. Findings and caveats of the study: Rarefaction analysis demonstrated incomplete sorted-subset sequencing notwithstanding large depth.

CD8 cells regarded as naive lacked CD45RO, were positively chosen for CCR7, and omitted terminally differentiated effector memory CD45RA+ cells. The sequence came from a man aged 18 to 30 in good health. The chain links TRBV7-8 to TRBJ2-1; 12 bases align to TRBD2. The source material was naive CD8+ T cells sorted from blood. CDR3 nucleotide sequence: TGTGCCAGCAGCTCAAGGACTAGCGGGATCTATGAGCAGTTCTTC. The encoded protein is CASSSRTSGIYEQFF. Full variable domain (remainder filled in from reference TRBV7-8 and TRBJ2-1): GAGVSQSPRYKVAKRGQDVALRCDPISGHVSLFWYQQALGQGPEFLTYFQNEAQLDKSGLPSDRFFAERPEGSVSTLKIQRTQQEDSAVYLCASSSRTSGIYEQFFGPGTRLTVL.